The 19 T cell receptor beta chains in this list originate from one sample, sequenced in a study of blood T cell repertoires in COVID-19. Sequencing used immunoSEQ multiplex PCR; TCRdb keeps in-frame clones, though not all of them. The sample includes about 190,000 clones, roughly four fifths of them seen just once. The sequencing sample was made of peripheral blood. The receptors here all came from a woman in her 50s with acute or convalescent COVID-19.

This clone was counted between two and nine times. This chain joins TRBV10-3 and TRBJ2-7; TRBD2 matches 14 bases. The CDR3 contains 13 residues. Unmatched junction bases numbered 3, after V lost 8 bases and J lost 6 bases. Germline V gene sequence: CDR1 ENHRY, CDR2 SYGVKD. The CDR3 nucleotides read TGTGCCATCTCGGGACTAGCGGGAGCCGAGCAGTACTTC. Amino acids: CAISGLAGAEQYF.

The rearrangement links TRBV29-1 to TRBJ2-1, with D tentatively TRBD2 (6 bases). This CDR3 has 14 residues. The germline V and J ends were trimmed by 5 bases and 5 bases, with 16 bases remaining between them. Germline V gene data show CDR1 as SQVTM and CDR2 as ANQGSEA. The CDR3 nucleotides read TGCAGCGTTTCGGGGGTCCATGGTAACAATGAGCAGTTCTTC. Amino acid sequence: CSVSGVHGNNEQFF.

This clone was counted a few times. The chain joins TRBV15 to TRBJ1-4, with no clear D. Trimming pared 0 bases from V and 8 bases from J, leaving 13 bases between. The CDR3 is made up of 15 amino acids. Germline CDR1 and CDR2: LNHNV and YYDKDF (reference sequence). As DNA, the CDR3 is TGTGCCACCAGCAGAGATGGCGGGCCGCAGGAAAAACTGTTTTTT. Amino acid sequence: CATSRDGGPQEKLFF.

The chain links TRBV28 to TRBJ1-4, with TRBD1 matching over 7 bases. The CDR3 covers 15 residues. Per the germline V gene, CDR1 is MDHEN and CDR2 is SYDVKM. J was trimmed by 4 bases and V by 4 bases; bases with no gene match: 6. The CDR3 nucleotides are TGTGCCAGCAGTTCGGGAGACAGGGATAATGAAAAACTGTTTTTT. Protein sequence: CASSSGDRDNEKLFF.

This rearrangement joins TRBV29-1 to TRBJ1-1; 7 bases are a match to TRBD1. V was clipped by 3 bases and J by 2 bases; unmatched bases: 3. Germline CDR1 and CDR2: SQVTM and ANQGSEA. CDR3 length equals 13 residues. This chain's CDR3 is CSVEVGGNTEAFF. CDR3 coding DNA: TGCAGCGTTGAGGTAGGGGGCAACACTGAAGCTTTCTTT.

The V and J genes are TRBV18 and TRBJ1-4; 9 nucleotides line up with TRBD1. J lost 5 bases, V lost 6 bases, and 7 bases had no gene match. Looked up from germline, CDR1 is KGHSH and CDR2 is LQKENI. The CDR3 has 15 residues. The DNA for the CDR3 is TGTGCCAGCTCTACCAGTGGGACAGGGAATGAAAAACTGTTTTTT. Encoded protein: CASSTSGTGNEKLFF.

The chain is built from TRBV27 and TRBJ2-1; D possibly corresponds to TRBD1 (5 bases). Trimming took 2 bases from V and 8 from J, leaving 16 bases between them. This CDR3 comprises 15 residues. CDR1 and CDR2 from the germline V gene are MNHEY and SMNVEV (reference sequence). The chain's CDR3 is CASSLVSPDIDEQFF. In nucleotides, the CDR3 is TGTGCCAGCAGTTTAGTCTCACCGGACATCGATGAGCAGTTCTTC.

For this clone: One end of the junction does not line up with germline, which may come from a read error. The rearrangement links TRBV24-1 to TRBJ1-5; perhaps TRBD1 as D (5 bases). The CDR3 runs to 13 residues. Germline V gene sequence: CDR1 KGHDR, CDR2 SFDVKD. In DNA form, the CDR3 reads TGTGCCACCAGTGGTTTGCAGGGACAGCCCCAGCATTTT. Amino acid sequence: CATSGLQGQPQHF.

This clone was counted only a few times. The CDR3 DNA sequence: TGTGCCAGCAGGGCCACCACACGCTCCTACGAGCAGTACTTC. Protein product: CASRATTRSYEQYF. The chain uses TRBV28 and TRBJ2-7; D gene uncertain. The CDR3 length is 14 residues. V lost 6 bases and J lost 0, with 12 bases in between. Germline assignment: CDR1 MDHEN and CDR2 SYDVKM.

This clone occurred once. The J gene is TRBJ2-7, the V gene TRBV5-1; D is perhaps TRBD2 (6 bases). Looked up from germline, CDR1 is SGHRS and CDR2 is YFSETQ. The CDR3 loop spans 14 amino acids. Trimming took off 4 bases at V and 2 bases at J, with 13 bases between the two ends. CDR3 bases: TGCGCCAGCAGCCCGGGACTTGAGACCTACGAGCAGTACTTC. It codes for CASSPGLETYEQYF. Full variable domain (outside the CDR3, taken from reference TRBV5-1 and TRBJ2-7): KAGVTQTPRYLIKTRGQQVTLSCSPISGHRSVSWYQQTPGQGLQFLFEYFSETQRNKGNFPGRFSGRQFSNSRSEMNVSTLELGDSALYLCASSPGLETYEQYFGPGTRLTVT.

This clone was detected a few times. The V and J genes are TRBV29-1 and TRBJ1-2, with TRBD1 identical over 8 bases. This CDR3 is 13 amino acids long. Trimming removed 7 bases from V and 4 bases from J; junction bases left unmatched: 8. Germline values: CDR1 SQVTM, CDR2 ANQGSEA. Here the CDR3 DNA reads TGCAGCGACAACAGGGGGGGCGGCTATGGCTACACCTTC. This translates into CSDNRGGGYGYTF.

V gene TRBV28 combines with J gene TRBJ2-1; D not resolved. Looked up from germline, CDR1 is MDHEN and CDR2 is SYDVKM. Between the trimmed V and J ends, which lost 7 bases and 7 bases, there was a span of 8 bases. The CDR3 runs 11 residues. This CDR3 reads CASIERNEQFF. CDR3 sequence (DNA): TGTGCCAGCATCGAACGGAATGAGCAGTTCTTC.

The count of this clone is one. The DNA of the CDR3 is TGTGCCAGCAGTGATTTTCGGGTTCACGGCTACACCTTC. Translating it yields CASSDFRVHGYTF. The chain couples TRBV2 to TRBJ1-2; no clear D. Germline V gene lookup returns CDR1 SNHLY and CDR2 FYNNEI. This CDR3 is built from 13 residues. V was pared by 3 bases and J by 8 bases, with 13 bases between.

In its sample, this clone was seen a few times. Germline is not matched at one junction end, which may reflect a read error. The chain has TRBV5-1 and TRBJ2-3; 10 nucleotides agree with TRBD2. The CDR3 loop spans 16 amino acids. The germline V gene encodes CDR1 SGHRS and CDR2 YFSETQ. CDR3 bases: TGCGCCAGCAGCTTGGATTCTAGCGGGGGCCCCGTCCTGTTCCCATTT. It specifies CASSLDSSGGPVLFPF. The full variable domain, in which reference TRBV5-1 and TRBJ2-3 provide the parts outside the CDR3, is KAGVTQTPRYLIKTRGQQVTLSCSPISGHRSVSWYQQTPGQGLQFLFEYFSETQRNKGNFPGRFSGRQFSNSRSEMNVSTLELGDSALYLCASSLDSSGGPVLFPFGPGTRLTVL.

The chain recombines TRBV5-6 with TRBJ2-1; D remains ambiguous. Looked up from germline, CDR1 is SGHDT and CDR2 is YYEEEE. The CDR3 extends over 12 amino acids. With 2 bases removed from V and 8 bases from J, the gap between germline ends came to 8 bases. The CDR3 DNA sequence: TGTGCCAGCAGCTTAGTCTCGGATGAGCAGTTCTTC. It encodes CASSLVSDEQFF.

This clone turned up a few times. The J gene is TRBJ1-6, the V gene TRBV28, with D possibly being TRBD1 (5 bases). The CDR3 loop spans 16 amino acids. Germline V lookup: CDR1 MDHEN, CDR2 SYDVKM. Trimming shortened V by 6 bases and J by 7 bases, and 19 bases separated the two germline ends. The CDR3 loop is CASSPLKAGTNSPLHF. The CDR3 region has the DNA TGTGCCAGCAGCCCCCTAAAGGCGGGGACGAATTCACCCCTCCACTTT.

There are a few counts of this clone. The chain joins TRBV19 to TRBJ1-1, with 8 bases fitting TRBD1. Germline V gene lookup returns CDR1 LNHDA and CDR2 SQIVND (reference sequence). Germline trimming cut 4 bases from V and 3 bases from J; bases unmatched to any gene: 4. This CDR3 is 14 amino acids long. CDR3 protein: CASSTQGADTEAFF. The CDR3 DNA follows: TGTGCCAGTAGTACCCAGGGGGCCGACACTGAAGCTTTCTTT.

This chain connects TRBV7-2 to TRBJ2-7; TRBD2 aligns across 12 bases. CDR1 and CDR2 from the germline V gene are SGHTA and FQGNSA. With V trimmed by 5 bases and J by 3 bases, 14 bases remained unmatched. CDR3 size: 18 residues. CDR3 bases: TGTGCCAGCAGCCAGTTTGGACCTACTAGCGGGAGGAACTACGAGCAGTACTTC. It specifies CASSQFGPTSGRNYEQYF.

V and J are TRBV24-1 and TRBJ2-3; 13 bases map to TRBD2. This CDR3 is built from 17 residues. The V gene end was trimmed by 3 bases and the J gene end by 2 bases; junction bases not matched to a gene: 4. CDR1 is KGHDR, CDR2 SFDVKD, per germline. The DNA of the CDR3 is TGTGCCACCAGTGATCCGGGACTAGCGGGGAACACAGATACGCAGTATTTT. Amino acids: CATSDPGLAGNTDTQYF.